This TCR beta chain stems from a study of cytomegalovirus exposure and HLA in healthy donors. Turning to the study itself: The 90 to 150 validation repertoires and the approximately 700 first-cohort repertoires shared a platform, a later analysis reported.

Assay: immunoSEQ multiplex PCR; the TCRdb copy retains only in-frame clones and omits some. This sample yields hundreds of thousands of clones, of which approximately 83% are seen a single time; roughly 1.2% belongs to the top ten. General study results and limits: Subsequent analysis found a tendency for first-cohort TCR clusters to co-occur within the 120 or so validation repertoires. Many donors carried some public TCRs, although rarity characterized most TCR sequences. Cytomegalovirus status, reportedly, was diagnosed with high specificity and sensitivity by the classifier.

This CDR3 has 15 residues. From germline, CDR1 is LNHDA and CDR2 SQIVND (reference sequence). V was pared by 2 bases and J by 3 bases, with 13 bases between. A note on this clone: Antigen unknown.

The origin of this receptor is a woman aged 30 to 39 in good health and CMV-seropositive. This rearrangement joins TRBV19 to TRBJ1-1, with unresolved D. The sequenced sample was PBMCs. The CDR3 protein is CASSIPKGGYTEAFF. The DNA for the CDR3 is TGTGCCAGTAGTATACCAAAGGGAGGGTACACTGAAGCTTTCTTT.